This is a list of T cell receptor beta chains from one sample in a study of T cells in Graves' hyperthyroidism and ophthalmopathy. TCRdb re-analysed the multiplex PCR reads in MiXCR, keeping a single row per CDR3 protein. The sample records nearly 750,000 distinct CDR3 sequences, roughly a third being singletons. Sequencing was performed on blood. These receptors all come from a woman in her thirties or forties with Graves' hyperthyroidism. The CDR3 runs from the conserved cysteine through the conserved F or W. The D gene is left open where the match is weak. The size field is filled for only some rows; it gives once, few, many or a size class.

few | 13 | - | TRBJ2-5 | TRBV30 | CAWEYYRQETQYF
- | 16 | TRBD1 | TRBJ1-2 | TRBV7-9 | CASSSDRGLSNYGYTF
many | 13 | - | TRBJ1-2 | TRBV29-1 | CSATKNEARGYTF
- | 14 | - | TRBJ2-5 | TRBV7-9 | CASVGLYAWSTQYF
- | 13 | - | TRBJ2-1 | TRBV9 | CASSVGPNNEQFF
many | 15 | TRBD1 | TRBJ1-2 | TRBV19 | CASRRGQGRNYGYTF
- | 16 | TRBD2 | TRBJ2-3 | TRBV25-1 | CASSGASGSLTDTQYF
many | 15 | - | TRBJ2-5 | TRBV11-2 | CASSTDTGWKATQYF
- | 17 | - | TRBJ1-2 | TRBV9 | CASSPLKRFNGNYGYTF
many | 13 | - | TRBJ1-5 | TRBV20-1 | CSARGSIGQPQHF
few | 15 | - | TRBJ1-2 | TRBV5-4 | CASSSDEARGYGYTF
- | 15 | - | TRBJ1-3 | TRBV29-1 | CSVEEPIRGGNTIYF
many | 16 | TRBD1 | TRBJ1-2 | TRBV10-3 | CAISEEDRGHGYGYTF